Listed below are T cell receptor beta chains from one sample, sequenced in a study of a mutant IDH1 vaccine in newly diagnosed glioma. Generated by immunoSEQ multiplex PCR, the TCRdb table keeps only in-frame clones and is missing some. The sample lists fewer than 100,000 clones; 80% to 90% were seen once. The source material was PBMCs, sampled from a glioma patient treated with radiotherapy, temozolomide or both. These receptors all stem from a woman aged 45-65 years with glioma. CDR3s include the opening cysteine and the closing phenylalanine or tryptophan. Fields, in order: V gene, clone size, J gene, D gene, CDR3 length, CDR3 protein, CDR3 DNA. D genes are given only for firm matches. Expanded clones are given a class, and other clones once, few, many or no size at all.

TRBV2,.,TRBJ2-3,.,12,CASNVRSKAQYF,TGTGCCAGCAACGTACGGAGTAAAGCGCAGTATTTT
TRBV28,.,TRBJ2-2,.,12,CASSLSTGELFF,TGTGCCAGCAGTTTATCCACCGGGGAGCTGTTTTTT
TRBV5-6,.,TRBJ2-6,TRBD2,18,CASSRDLAGLSGANVLTF,TGTGCCAGCAGCCGCGACCTAGCGGGTCTCTCTGGGGCCAACGTCCTGACTTTC
TRBV7-9,.,TRBJ2-2,.,15,CASSYGTVNTGELFF,TGTGCCAGCAGCTACGGGACCGTGAACACCGGGGAGCTGTTTTTT
TRBV5-1,.,TRBJ2-1,.,14,CASSLGSSYNEQFF,TGCGCCAGCAGCTTGGGGAGCTCCTACAATGAGCAGTTCTTC
TRBV30,few,TRBJ1-5,.,13,CAWSVLGDQPQHF,TGTGCCTGGAGTGTATTGGGAGATCAGCCCCAGCATTTT
TRBV2,.,TRBJ1-1,.,14,CATTGPVENTEAFF,TGTGCCACCACGGGCCCCGTGGAAAACACTGAAGCTTTCTTT
TRBV7-9,.,TRBJ2-5,TRBD2,17,CASSLTSTSGSQETQYF,TGTGCCAGCAGCTTGACCTCGACTAGCGGGAGTCAAGAGACCCAGTACTTC
TRBV2,once,TRBJ1-5,.,13,CASSATWDQPQHF,TGTGCCAGCAGTGCGACATGGGATCAGCCCCAGCATTTT
TRBV7-6,once,TRBJ2-6,.,15,CASSLLESGANVLTF,TGTGCCAGCAGCTTACTAGAATCTGGGGCCAACGTCCTGACTTTC
TRBV27,.,TRBJ1-6,.,12,CASSFGNSPLHF,TGTGCCAGCAGTTTTGGGAATTCACCCCTCCACTTT
TRBV6-5,.,TRBJ1-2,.,13,CASSAGEAHGYTF,TGTGCCAGCAGTGCCGGGGAGGCCCATGGCTACACCTTC
TRBV5-1,.,TRBJ1-1,.,14,CASSVQPTGTEAFF,TGCGCCAGCAGCGTGCAACCCACAGGGACTGAAGCTTTCTTT
TRBV4-1,.,TRBJ2-7,TRBD1,16,CASSQGPRTGAHEQYF,TGCGCCAGCAGCCAAGGCCCGCGGACAGGGGCCCACGAGCAGTACTTC
TRBV7-9,.,TRBJ2-3,.,15,CASSFAGTATDTQYF,TGTGCCAGCAGCTTCGCCGGGACCGCCACAGATACGCAGTATTTT
TRBV28,.,TRBJ1-1,.,15,CASRPRGPLNTEAFF,TGTGCCAGCAGACCCAGGGGCCCCCTCAACACTGAAGCTTTCTTT
TRBV7-7,.,TRBJ2-7,.,14,CASSLSGSSYEQYF,TGTGCTAGCAGCTTATCCGGGAGCTCCTACGAGCAGTACTTC
TRBV18,.,TRBJ2-6,.,18,CASSPMEVGSSGANVLTF,TGTGCCAGCTCACCAATGGAAGTTGGCTCCTCTGGGGCCAACGTCCTGACTTTC
TRBV13,.,TRBJ2-1,.,14,CASSPGPTGNEQFF,TGTGCCAGCAGCCCAGGGCCTACTGGGAATGAGCAGTTCTTC
TRBV19,.,TRBJ1-1,.,14,CASRGGSANTEAFF,TGTGCCAGTAGGGGGGGATCGGCGAACACTGAAGCTTTCTTT
TRBV5-1,.,TRBJ2-5,.,14,CASSFLQGQETQYF,TGCGCCAGCAGCTTCTTGCAGGGCCAAGAGACCCAGTACTTC
TRBV28,.,TRBJ1-5,TRBD1,16,CASSLWGTGGYQPQHF,TGTGCCAGCAGTTTATGGGGGACAGGGGGTTATCAGCCCCAGCATTTT
TRBV5-1,.,TRBJ2-3,.,16,CASSLGGTLRADTQYF,TGCGCCAGCAGCTTGGGGGGGACTCTAAGGGCAGATACGCAGTATTTT
TRBV15,.,TRBJ2-7,TRBD2,14,CATSPQTGGYEQYF,TGTGCCACCAGCCCCCAGACGGGAGGCTACGAGCAGTACTTC
TRBV18,.,TRBJ2-3,.,14,CASSPPGSTDTQYF,TGTGCCAGCTCACCACCGGGGAGCACAGATACGCAGTATTTT
TRBV28,.,TRBJ1-4,.,15,CASSGQGREYEKLFF,TGTGCCAGCAGTGGGCAGGGCAGGGAGTATGAAAAACTGTTTTTT
TRBV2,many,TRBJ2-1,.,12,CASRGTGTEQFF,TGTGCCAGCAGGGGGACCGGGACAGAGCAGTTCTTC
TRBV6-5,.,TRBJ2-1,TRBD2,16,CASSLAGGPTYNEQFF,TGTGCCAGCAGTTTAGCGGGAGGGCCTACCTACAATGAGCAGTTCTTC
TRBV7-3,.,TRBJ2-5,TRBD2,15,CASSRTSGSAETQYF,TGTGCCAGCAGCCGCACTAGCGGGAGTGCAGAGACCCAGTACTTC
TRBV6-1,.,TRBJ1-2,TRBD1,15,CASSTTGTANYGYTF,TGTGCCAGCAGTACTACCGGGACAGCTAACTATGGCTACACCTTC
TRBV11-2,.,TRBJ2-7,.,14,CASSFGGVSYEQYF,TGTGCCAGCAGCTTTGGCGGGGTCTCCTACGAGCAGTACTTC
TRBV5-1,.,TRBJ2-1,TRBD1,15,CASSIQGESYNEQFF,TGCGCCAGCAGCATCCAGGGGGAATCCTACAATGAGCAGTTCTTC
TRBV5-6,.,TRBJ2-7,TRBD1,14,CASSKQGGTGEQYF,TGTGCCAGCAGCAAACAGGGGGGTACGGGAGAGCAGTACTTC
TRBV9,.,TRBJ2-5,TRBD2,15,CASSVSGTREETQYF,TGTGCCAGCAGCGTTAGTGGGACTAGAGAAGAGACCCAGTACTTC
TRBV25-1,.,TRBJ2-5,TRBD1,14,CASRATGVGETQYF,TGTGCCAGCAGAGCTACAGGGGTGGGGGAGACCCAGTACTTC
TRBV19,.,TRBJ1-2,.,15,CASSIFQDPNYGYTF,TGTGCCAGTAGTATCTTCCAGGACCCCAACTATGGCTACACCTTC
TRBV6-1,.,TRBJ1-4,.,15,CASSAPQGRGEKLFF,TGTGCCAGCAGTGCCCCACAGGGAAGGGGTGAAAAACTGTTTTTT
TRBV10-1,.,TRBJ2-7,TRBD2,13,CASQPAGAYEQYF,TGCGCCAGCCAGCCAGCGGGAGCCTACGAGCAGTACTTC
TRBV7-2,.,TRBJ2-6,TRBD2,19,CASSLASGLAASGANVLTF,TGTGCCAGCAGCTTAGCCTCAGGACTAGCTGCCTCTGGGGCCAACGTCCTGACTTTC
TRBV9,.,TRBJ2-3,TRBD1,16,CASSETTGGLSDTQYF,TGTGCCAGCAGCGAGACGACAGGGGGCTTATCAGATACGCAGTATTTT
TRBV5-6,.,TRBJ1-6,.,16,CASSFTPDSYNSPLHF,TGTGCCAGCAGCTTCACCCCAGATTCCTATAATTCACCCCTCCACTTT
TRBV7-9,.,TRBJ2-7,.,14,CASSPPDRSYEQYF,TGTGCCAGCAGCCCACCTGACCGCTCCTACGAGCAGTACTTC
TRBV27,.,TRBJ2-3,TRBD2,18,CASSLRAGSGTVTDTQYF,TGTGCCAGCAGTTTACGAGCTGGAAGCGGGACGGTCACAGATACGCAGTATTTT
TRBV6-1,.,TRBJ2-7,TRBD1,14,CASSLGQAWGEQYF,TGTGCCAGCAGCCTCGGACAGGCCTGGGGGGAGCAGTACTTC
TRBV30,.,TRBJ1-2,TRBD1,12,CACRGGSAGYTF,TGTGCCTGCAGGGGGGGGAGCGCTGGCTACACCTTC
TRBV6-5,.,TRBJ1-1,.,15,CASRLGGAGDTEAFF,TGTGCCAGCAGATTAGGAGGGGCAGGGGACACTGAAGCTTTCTTT
TRBV5-5,.,TRBJ2-7,.,14,CASSLQGRSYEQYF,TGTGCCAGCAGCTTGCAGGGCAGGTCCTACGAGCAGTACTTC
TRBV4-1,.,TRBJ2-1,.,17,CASSQDPGRPTHNEQFF,TGCGCCAGCAGCCAAGACCCCGGGCGTCCGACCCACAATGAGCAGTTCTTC
TRBV27,.,TRBJ2-2,TRBD2,12,CASWGGNGELFF,TGTGCCAGCTGGGGGGGTAACGGGGAGCTGTTTTTT
TRBV21-1,.,TRBJ2-1,.,23,CASSKDRLEVAGGPKNSYNEQFF,TGTGCCAGCAGCAAAGACAGACTCGAGGTAGCGGGAGGGCCAAAGAATTCCTACAATGAGCAGTTCTTC
TRBV10-1,.,TRBJ2-1,TRBD2,17,CASSFSGRLSSYNEQFF,TGCGCCAGCAGTTTTAGCGGGAGGCTCAGCTCCTACAATGAGCAGTTCTTC
TRBV5-1,.,TRBJ2-1,.,14,CASSLDRDYNEQFF,TGCGCCAGCAGCTTGGACAGGGACTACAATGAGCAGTTCTTC
TRBV7-8,.,TRBJ1-1,.,14,CASSIDRTNTEAFF,TGTGCCAGCAGCATAGACAGGACCAACACTGAAGCTTTCTTT
TRBV11-1,.,TRBJ2-1,.,16,CASSTRGRRPDNEQFF,TGTGCCAGCAGTACTAGGGGTCGGCGCCCCGACAATGAGCAGTTCTTC
TRBV6-5,.,TRBJ2-4,.,13,CASSISDKNIQYF,TGTGCCAGCAGCATTTCCGACAAAAACATTCAGTACTTC
TRBV29-1,few,TRBJ2-7,TRBD1,12,CSVVSGQVEQYF,TGCAGCGTTGTTTCGGGACAGGTCGAGCAGTACTTC
TRBV2,.,TRBJ2-3,.,14,CASRPNTYTDTQYF,TGTGCCAGCAGGCCCAACACTTACACAGATACGCAGTATTTT
TRBV5-6,.,TRBJ2-3,.,13,CASSLGAGDTQYF,TGTGCCAGCAGCTTGGGGGCAGGAGATACGCAGTATTTT
TRBV25-1,.,TRBJ1-1,.,12,CASRSRRTEAFF,TGTGCCAGCAGGTCCAGGAGGACTGAAGCTTTCTTT
TRBV7-9,.,TRBJ1-6,.,14,CASSPSQGNSPLHF,TGTGCCAGCAGCCCCAGCCAGGGGAATTCACCCCTCCACTTT